The 25 T cell receptor beta chains reported below all come from one sample, sequenced in a study of early T cells in non-severe SARS-CoV-2 infection (dated by TCRdb to the early 2020s). The method behind the library was 5' RACE. The instrument given in TCRdb is NextSeq 500. The public reads were reanalyzed by TCRdb: fastp trimming at Q25, MiXCR alignment, in-frame beta chains only. Entries that share a CDR3 protein sequence are merged under the most common genes and DNA. For this sample there are about 64,000 distinct CDR3 sequences; roughly 13% appear just once. Roughly 4.2% of the sample is taken by the ten largest. Material for sequencing was whole blood. The receptors stem from an adult who was a healthcare worker with PCR-confirmed SARS-CoV-2 infection or an uninfected control (not recorded which).

The chain has TRBV6-5 and TRBJ2-3, with no clear D. V dropped 0 bases and J dropped 8 bases, with 9 bases sitting between them. The germline V gene encodes CDR1 MNHEY and CDR2 SVGAGI. The CDR3 runs to 13 residues. The CDR3 DNA reads TGTGCCAGCAGTTACTCGACGGTGGGTACGCAGTATTTT. Translated, it gives CASSYSTVGTQYF.

The CDR3 sequence: CASSFRTGYGAEAFF. The CDR3 coding sequence is TGTGCCAGCAGTTTCCGGACAGGGTACGGGGCTGAAGCTTTCTTT. The chain couples TRBV12-3 or TRBV12-4 to TRBJ1-1; 8 nucleotides agree with TRBD1. CDR3 size: 15 residues. V lost 3 bases, J lost 6 bases, and 9 bases stayed unmatched.

This clonotype was counted at least ten times. The chain joins TRBV6-5 to TRBJ1-1, with TRBD1 matching over 9 bases. Trimming took 2 bases from V and 0 from J; bases not matched to a gene: 10. From germline, CDR1 is MNHEY and CDR2 SVGAGI. The CDR3 covers 18 residues. The CDR3 DNA follows: TGTGCCAGCAGTTACGGAATCCCCGGGACAGGGATGAACACTGAAGCTTTCTTT. The encoded protein is CASSYGIPGTGMNTEAFF.

There are many counts of this clonotype. The chain is built from TRBV20-1 and TRBJ1-4, with a possible D match to TRBD1 (6 bases). From germline, CDR1 is DFQATT and CDR2 SNEGSKA (reference sequence). Trimming pared 2 bases from V and 8 bases from J, leaving 12 bases between. The CDR3 has 13 residues. CDR3 sequence (DNA): TGCAGTGCTAGATTGGGGGCCCGGGAAAAACTGTTTTTT. As protein: CSARLGAREKLFF.

This clonotype occurred a few times. J is TRBJ1-1 and V is TRBV29-1; D not resolved. The CDR3 totals 12 residues. V was trimmed by 7 bases and J by 1 base, leaving 10 bases between them. Germline lookup yields CDR1 SQVTM and CDR2 ANQGSEA. The CDR3, as DNA: TGCAGCGCTAGGGAGCAGAACACTGAAGCTTTCTTT. Its protein is CSAREQNTEAFF.

The gene calls are TRBV27 and TRBJ2-5; maybe TRBD2 (5 bases). Germline-derived CDR1 and CDR2 are MNHEY and SMNVEV (reference sequence). The CDR3 covers 15 residues. V was cut by 5 bases and J by 4 bases, with 17 bases left in between. Written as DNA, the CDR3 is TGTGCCAGCAGTAGGTCGGCAGGACTTGGAGAGACCCAGTACTTC. Its translation is CASSRSAGLGETQYF.

This clonotype was counted ten times or more. The chain combines TRBV12-3 or TRBV12-4 with TRBJ1-5; no firm D call. Trimming stripped 1 base from V and 2 bases from J, with 6 bases between. The CDR3 loop spans 14 amino acids. The CDR3 DNA reads as TGTGCCAGCAGTTTAGGCAGTGGCAATCAGCCCCAGCATTTT. It is translated as CASSLGSGNQPQHF.

This clonotype was seen a handful of times. The V and J genes are TRBV4-1 and TRBJ1-5, with a tentative D call TRBD1 (6 bases). The CDR3 totals 15 residues. Trimming removed 3 bases from V and 3 bases from J, with 12 bases in between. From germline, CDR1 is MGHRA and CDR2 YSYEKL. The CDR3 sequence: CASSHVGDNNQPQHF. The CDR3 coding sequence is TGCGCCAGCAGCCACGTAGGGGACAACAATCAGCCCCAGCATTTT.

The sample holds many counts of this clonotype. The V gene is TRBV5-5, the J gene TRBJ1-1; 7 bases are a match to TRBD1. V gave up 2 bases and J gave up 0 bases; unmatched junction bases: 1. Germline-derived CDR1 and CDR2 are SGHKS and YYEKEE (reference sequence). The CDR3 spans 14 residues. The CDR3 is CASSFDRVNTEAFF. In DNA form, the CDR3 reads TGTGCCAGCAGCTTCGACAGGGTGAACACTGAAGCTTTCTTT.

This clonotype was seen only a few times. This chain links TRBV14 with TRBJ1-1; 7 nucleotides match TRBD1. The CDR3 runs 13 residues. The trim removed 4 bases at V and 5 bases at J, leaving 4 bases unmatched. CDR1 is SGHDN and CDR2 is FVKESK in the germline V gene. CDR3 protein: CASSRAGGTEAFF. CDR3 DNA sequence: TGTGCCAGCAGCCGAGCAGGGGGGACTGAAGCTTTCTTT.

The chain is built from TRBV4-3 and TRBJ2-3; 14 positions match TRBD2. V trimming: 6 bases; J trimming: 4 bases; junction bases outside the gene matches: 6. Germline lookup yields CDR1 LGHNA and CDR2 YSLEER. The CDR3 loop spans 16 amino acids. The CDR3 reads CASRSGLAGAPDTQYF. The DNA of the CDR3 is TGCGCCAGCAGGTCGGGACTAGCGGGGGCCCCAGATACGCAGTATTTT.

The table lists this clonotype with many counts. The chain couples TRBV30 to TRBJ1-2; 7 bases match TRBD1. Germline V gives CDR1 GTSNPN, CDR2 SVGIG (reference sequence). The junction had 14 bases not matched to a gene; V was cut back by 3 bases and J by 4 bases. The CDR3 is 16 amino acids. CDR3 loop: CAWRGIYDRDPYGYTF. The CDR3 DNA reads as TGTGCCTGGAGGGGAATTTACGACAGGGATCCCTATGGCTACACCTTC.

The chain links TRBV29-1 to TRBJ2-1; D not certain. The CDR3 length is 11 residues. Trimming pared 7 bases from V and 8 bases from J, leaving 12 bases between. The germline gives CDR1 SQVTM, CDR2 ANQGSEA. CDR3 amino acids: CSGELVDEQFF. DNA of the CDR3: TGCAGCGGCGAACTGGTCGATGAGCAGTTCTTC.

There are a few counts of this clonotype. The chain couples TRBV15 to TRBJ2-7; tentatively, D is TRBD1 or TRBD2 (5 bases each). V was cut by 5 bases and J by 6 bases, with 14 bases left in between. This CDR3 spans 13 amino acids. Germline V gene lookup returns CDR1 LNHNV and CDR2 YYDKDF (reference sequence). This CDR3 reads CATSPPGRVEQYF. As DNA, the CDR3 is TGTGCCACCAGCCCACCGGGACGGGTCGAGCAGTACTTC.

This clonotype showed up just a few times. The chain couples TRBV19 to TRBJ2-3; D possibly matches TRBD1 or TRBD2 (6 bases each). V dropped 3 bases and J dropped 1 base, with 11 bases sitting between them. Germline CDR1 and CDR2: LNHDA and SQIVND (reference sequence). This CDR3 contains 15 residues. The CDR3 nucleotides are TGTGCCAGTAGTATTTTGGGGGGCCGCACAGATACGCAGTATTTT. Protein sequence: CASSILGGRTDTQYF.

The chain recombines TRBV4-1 with TRBJ2-7; D gene ambiguous. This CDR3 comprises 13 residues. The V and J ends lost 3 bases and 0 bases respectively, with 6 bases between them. Germline V CDR1 and CDR2: MGHRA, YSYEKL. Written as DNA, the CDR3 is TGCGCCAGCAGCCAGGAGCTCTCCTACGAGCAGTACTTC. This translates into CASSQELSYEQYF.

The V and J genes are TRBV20-1 and TRBJ1-2; D gene unclear. The V end was cut by 0 bases, the J end by 4 bases, with 9 bases between. Germline V lookup: CDR1 DFQATT, CDR2 SNEGSKA (reference sequence). The CDR3 runs to 13 residues. This CDR3 reads CSARDSGSYGYTF. In nucleotides, the CDR3 is TGCAGTGCTAGAGATTCGGGGTCCTATGGCTACACCTTC.

This clonotype was seen only a few times. The J gene is TRBJ2-7, the V gene TRBV4-1; perhaps TRBD1 as D (6 bases). Germline CDR1 and CDR2: MGHRA and YSYEKL. This CDR3 is built from 12 residues. Trimming removed 5 bases from V and 5 bases from J, with 10 bases in between. The CDR3 loop reads CASSNRDDEQYF. The CDR3 DNA reads as TGCGCCAGCAGCAACAGGGACGACGAGCAGTACTTC.

The rearrangement joins TRBV4-1 to TRBJ2-2, with 10 bases fitting TRBD1. V lost 2 bases, J lost 4 bases, and 4 bases stayed unmatched. There are 16 residues in the CDR3. Per germline, CDR1 MGHRA and CDR2 YSYEKL. CDR3: CASSQSGQGTTGELFF. The CDR3 DNA is TGCGCCAGCAGCCAATCGGGACAGGGGACCACCGGGGAGCTGTTTTTT.

There are a few counts of this clonotype. The chain has TRBV20-1 and TRBJ2-5; tentative D call: TRBD2 (6 bases). This CDR3 has 12 residues. The germline V gene has CDR1 DFQATT and CDR2 SNEGSKA (reference sequence). The CDR3 nucleotides read TGCAGCCCGGGTGGAGGGCAAGAGACCCAGTACTTC. It encodes CSPGGGQETQYF.

The chain employs TRBV5-1 and TRBJ1-1; possibly TRBD1 for D (6 bases). CDR3 length equals 13 residues. V lost 1 base and J lost 7, with 11 bases in between. Germline loops: CDR1 SGHRS, CDR2 YFSETQ. The CDR3 spells CASSLTQGGEAFF. In nucleotides, the CDR3 is TGCGCCAGCAGCTTGACCCAAGGGGGTGAAGCTTTCTTT.

CDR3 nucleotide sequence: TGTGCCATCCGGGGCGGACGCACAGATACGCAGTATTTT. Its translation is CAIRGGRTDTQYF. This chain links TRBV10-3 with TRBJ2-3, with D possibly being TRBD1 or TRBD2 (5 bases each). The CDR3 sequence is 13 residues long. The V end was cut by 8 bases, the J end by 1 base, with 10 bases between. Germline assignment: CDR1 ENHRY and CDR2 SYGVKD.

The chain uses TRBV6-5 and TRBJ2-1; 8 bases match TRBD1. There are 14 residues in the CDR3. The J segment lost 6 bases and the V segment lost 5 bases, leaving 6 bases of the junction unmatched. In germline, CDR1 is MNHEY, CDR2 SVGAGI. The CDR3: CASSRGQGGNEQFF. The CDR3 region has the DNA TGTGCCAGCAGTCGAGGACAGGGCGGCAATGAGCAGTTCTTC.

The rearrangement uses TRBV20-1 and TRBJ1-2; D unclear. The germline V and J ends were trimmed by 4 bases and 3 bases, with 3 bases remaining between them. Germline V gene lookup returns CDR1 DFQATT and CDR2 SNEGSKA (reference sequence). The CDR3 is made up of 10 amino acids. The CDR3 loop reads CSANDYGYTF. The CDR3 DNA reads TGCAGTGCTAATGACTATGGCTACACCTTC.

This rearrangement joins TRBV11-2 to TRBJ2-3; 9 nucleotides agree with TRBD1. Germline V CDR1 and CDR2: SGHAT, FQNNGV. This CDR3 comprises 17 residues. With 1 base clipped from V and 2 bases from J, the junction kept 7 bases outside the gene matches. The DNA of the CDR3 is TGTGCCAGCAGCTTAGGGCGCGGGGACAGGGCCACAGATACGCAGTATTTT. Amino acid sequence: CASSLGRGDRATDTQYF. The variable domain in full, with the rest retrieved from reference TRBV11-2 and TRBJ2-3, is EAGVAQSPRYKIIEKRQSVAFWCNPISGHATLYWYQQILGQGPKLLIQFQNNGVVDDSQLPKDRFSAERLKGVDSTLKIQPAKLEDSAVYLCASSLGRGDRATDTQYFGPGTRLTVL.